These 11 T cell receptor beta chains share one sample of origin, sequenced in a study of vaccination and CD4 T cells after COVID-19. The Oncomine TCR Beta short-read assay was applied to DNA of cultured CD4+ T cells. Each CDR3 protein is one row after TCRdb ran MiXCR on the PCR reads. This sample yields about 15,000 distinct CDR3 sequences, of which roughly 61% are seen a single time; approximately 14% belongs to the top ten. These receptors lack a known antigen. Documented treatment: roughly 11-day PBMC culture with coronavirus spike peptide pools or control peptides (ViraFEST assay). Sequencing was done on a sample of CD4+ T cells from blood, cultured in vitro. The receptors shown here come from a human donor who had recovered from COVID-19.

This clonotype occurred a few times. The chain has TRBV20-1 and TRBJ2-4, with a weak D call TRBD1 (6 bases). The CDR3 has 16 residues. With 0 bases removed from V and 0 bases from J, the gap between germline ends came to 12 bases. Germline CDR1 and CDR2: DFQATT and SNEGSKA (reference sequence). CDR3 DNA sequence: TGCAGTGCTAGAGATCTGACAGGACTAGCCAAAAACATTCAGTACTTC. This sequence encodes CSARDLTGLAKNIQYF.

The chain combines TRBV5-4 with TRBJ2-1, with 7 bases aligning to TRBD1. This CDR3 has 16 residues. Germline V gene data show CDR1 as SGHNT and CDR2 as YYREEE (reference sequence). V lost 7 bases and J lost 2; bases outside the gene matches: 12. CDR3 in amino acids: CASGTGAPTPYNEQFF. CDR3 nucleotide sequence: TGTGCCAGCGGCACAGGGGCTCCCACCCCCTACAATGAGCAGTTCTTC.

V is TRBV12-3 or TRBV12-4 and J is TRBJ2-1; 8 bases are a match to TRBD2. CDR3 length: 15 amino acids. V lost 3 bases and J lost 3; bases outside the gene matches: 4. CDR3 sequence (DNA): TGTGCCAGCAGTTTCTTGGCGGGAGGCTACAATGAGCAGTTCTTC. The encoded protein is CASSFLAGGYNEQFF.

This clonotype was recorded once. At one end, the junction sequence differs from germline, possibly due to a read error. For the CDR3, the DNA is TGTGCCAGCAGTGAAGGGTTCCTAGACCAAGAAACCCAGTACTTC. This translates into CASSEGFLDQETQYF. This sequence joins TRBV2 and TRBJ2-5; D uncertain. From germline, CDR1 is SNHLY and CDR2 FYNNEI. There are 15 residues in the CDR3.

This clonotype was counted a single time. J is TRBJ2-2 and V is TRBV7-3, with 7 positions matching TRBD1. This CDR3 region has 15 residues. Germline assignment: CDR1 SGHTA and CDR2 FQGTGA. The J segment lost 0 bases and the V segment lost 2 bases, leaving 0 bases of the junction unmatched. The CDR3 DNA reads as TGTGCCAGCAGCTTAGGGACAGCGAACACCGGGGAGCTGTTTTTT. Translated, it gives CASSLGTANTGELFF.

This chain uses TRBV20-1 with TRBJ2-3, with 7 nucleotides matching TRBD1. The CDR3 runs to 12 residues. Germline lookup yields CDR1 DFQATT and CDR2 SNEGSKA (reference sequence). V shed 7 bases and J 1 base; nucleotides not matched to a gene: 2. The CDR3 is CSVGQGTDTQYF. CDR3 nucleotide sequence: TGCAGTGTCGGACAGGGCACAGATACGCAGTATTTT.

A single count supports this clonotype. The V and J genes are TRBV20-1 and TRBJ2-7; 10 nucleotides agree with TRBD2. Germline CDR1 reads DFQATT; CDR2 reads SNEGSKA (reference sequence). This CDR3 has 15 residues. The V and J ends lost 3 bases and 4 bases, in that order; junction bases with no gene match: 9. DNA for the CDR3: TGCAGTGCTAGCCGTATGACTAGCGGGTTTTACGAGCAGTACTTC. This translates into CSASRMTSGFYEQYF.

The J gene is TRBJ2-6, the V gene TRBV2; 7 bases match TRBD1. Unmatched junction bases numbered 2, after V lost 4 bases and J lost 2 bases. Per the germline V gene, CDR1 is SNHLY and CDR2 is FYNNEI. The CDR3 is 15 residues long. The DNA of the CDR3 is TGTGCCAGCAGTGGACAGGGAGCTGGGGCCAACGTCCTGACTTTC. Amino acids: CASSGQGAGANVLTF.

The rearrangement uses TRBV5-4 and TRBJ2-4; 13 bases map to TRBD2. Germline V gives CDR1 SGHNT, CDR2 YYREEE (reference sequence). This CDR3 region has 16 residues. The V gene end was trimmed by 3 bases and the J gene end by 7 bases; junction bases not matched to a gene: 7. The CDR3, as DNA: TGTGCCAGCAGCTCGGGGACTAGCGGGATCGGTAACATTCAGTACTTC. Its protein product is CASSSGTSGIGNIQYF.

The chain has TRBV28 and TRBJ1-1; a weak D match, TRBD1 (6 bases). The CDR3 spans 14 residues. Trimming shortened V by 6 bases and J by 7 bases, and 18 bases separated the two germline ends. Germline lookup yields CDR1 MDHEN and CDR2 SYDVKM. CDR3 sequence (DNA): TGTGCCAGCAGCCCTTTCCAGGGAGGGGGTGAAGCTTTCTTT. The encoded protein is CASSPFQGGGEAFF.

The J gene is TRBJ1-4, the V gene TRBV4-3; D might be TRBD1 (5 bases). Between the trimmed V and J ends, which lost 0 bases and 8 bases, there was a span of 16 bases. This CDR3 is 16 amino acids long. CDR1 LGHNA and CDR2 YSLEER come from the germline V gene. The CDR3 loop is CASSQDSAGEEEKLFF. CDR3 nucleotide sequence: TGCGCCAGCAGCCAAGATTCGGCGGGGGAGGAAGAAAAACTGTTTTTT.